In its sample, the clone carrying this T cell receptor beta chain was seen a few times. This specimen belongs to a study of cytomegalovirus exposure and HLA in healthy donors. Vbeta (60) and Jbeta (13) primers were used in the PCR. Sequenced by immunoSEQ multiplex PCR; TCRdb stores in-frame clones only, minus some. The sample includes fewer than 90,000 clones, around 74% of them seen just once. Germline-derived CDR1 and CDR2 are MNHNY and SVGAGI (reference sequence). The CDR3 is made up of 15 amino acids. J lost 10 bases, V lost 5 bases, and 11 bases had no gene match. Sequenced input: PBMCs. J is TRBJ1-6 and V is TRBV6-6, with TRBD1 matching over 7 bases. The TCR comes from a man aged 25-45 years in good health and CMV-seropositive. This CDR3 is CASSPRQGSDSPLHF. The CDR3 DNA reads as TGTGCCAGCAGTCCCAGACAGGGATCGGACTCACCCCTCCACTTT.